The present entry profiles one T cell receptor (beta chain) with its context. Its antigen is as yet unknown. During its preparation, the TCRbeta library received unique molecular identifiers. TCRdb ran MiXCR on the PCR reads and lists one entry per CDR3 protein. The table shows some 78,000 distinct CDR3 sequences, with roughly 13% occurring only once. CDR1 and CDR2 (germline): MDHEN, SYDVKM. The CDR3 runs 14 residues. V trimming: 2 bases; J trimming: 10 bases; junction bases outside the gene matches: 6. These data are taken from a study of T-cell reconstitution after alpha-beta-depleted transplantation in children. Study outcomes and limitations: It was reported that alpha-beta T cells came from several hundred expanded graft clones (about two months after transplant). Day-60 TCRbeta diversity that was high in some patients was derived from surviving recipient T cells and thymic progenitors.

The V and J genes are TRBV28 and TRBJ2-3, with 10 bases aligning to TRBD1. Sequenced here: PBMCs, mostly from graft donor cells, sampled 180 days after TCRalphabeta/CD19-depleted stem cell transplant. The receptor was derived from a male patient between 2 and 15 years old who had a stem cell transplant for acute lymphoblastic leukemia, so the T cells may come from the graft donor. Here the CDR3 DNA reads TGTGCCAGCAGTTTAGGGGACAGGGGAGGGGCGCAGTATTTT. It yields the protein CASSLGDRGGAQYF. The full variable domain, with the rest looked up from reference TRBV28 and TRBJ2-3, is DVKVTQSSRYLVKRTGEKVFLECVQDMDHENMFWYRQDPGLGLRLIYFSYDVKMKEKGDIPEGYSVSREKKERFSLILESASTNQTSMYLCASSLGDRGGAQYFGPGTRLTVL.